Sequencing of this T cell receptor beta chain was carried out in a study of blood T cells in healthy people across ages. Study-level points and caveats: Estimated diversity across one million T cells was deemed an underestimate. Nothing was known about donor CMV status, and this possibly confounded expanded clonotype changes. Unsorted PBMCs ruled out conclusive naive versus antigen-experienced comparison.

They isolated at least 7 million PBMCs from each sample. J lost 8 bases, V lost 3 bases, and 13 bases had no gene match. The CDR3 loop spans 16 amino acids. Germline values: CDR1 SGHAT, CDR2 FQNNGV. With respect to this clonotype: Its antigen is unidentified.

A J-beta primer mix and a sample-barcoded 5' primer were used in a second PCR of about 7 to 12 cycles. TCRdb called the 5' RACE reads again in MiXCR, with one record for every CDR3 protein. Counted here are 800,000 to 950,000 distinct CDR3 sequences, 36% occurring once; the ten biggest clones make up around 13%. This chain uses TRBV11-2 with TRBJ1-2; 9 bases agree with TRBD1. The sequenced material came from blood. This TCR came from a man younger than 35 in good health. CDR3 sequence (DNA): TGTGCCAGCAGCTTCAACCCGGGACAGGGTGGTTGGGGCTACACCTTC. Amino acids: CASSFNPGQGGWGYTF.